This TCR beta chain was sequenced for a study of technical replicates of blood from a few donors. TCRdb's copy holds only in-frame clones and misses some; the assay was immunoSEQ multiplex PCR. The data show over 70,000 clones, 92% seen once. Germline lookup yields CDR1 MNHEY and CDR2 SMNVEV (reference sequence). Trimming shortened V by 2 bases and J by 6 bases, and 7 bases separated the two germline ends. The CDR3 loop spans 13 amino acids. This sequence originates from a human donor in good health. Sequenced input: T cells isolated from PBMCs. The V and J genes are TRBV27 and TRBJ2-2, with a possible D match to TRBD1 (5 bases). The CDR3 sequence is CASSLGRAGELFF. CDR3 nucleotide sequence: TGTGCCAGCAGTTTAGGCAGGGCCGGGGAGCTGTTTTTT.